This T cell receptor beta chain was captured in a study of identical twins. On this clonotype itself: What it recognizes is unknown. The junction differs from germline at one of its ends, possibly a read error.

Germline V gene sequence: CDR1 MNHEY, CDR2 SMNVEV (reference sequence). The CDR3 length is 14 residues. TCRdb re-called the 5' RACE reads through MiXCR, storing one row per CDR3 protein. The sample consists of 1,800,000 or so distinct CDR3 sequences, roughly 35% of them appearing once. Study-level points and caveats: Cross-sectional statistical analysis, not tracking of the same donors, underpinned the conclusions.

Healthy Caucasians were all of the donors. The TCR originated in a newborn girl in good health. Sequenced material: cord blood. The V and J genes are TRBV27 and TRBJ2-1, with D tentatively TRBD1 (5 bases). The J call may be faulty, since TRBJ2-7 better matches the DNA end. The CDR3 sequence is CAGSKAGHYNEQYF. As DNA, the CDR3 is TGTGCCGGCAGTAAAGCAGGGCACTACAATGAGCAGTACTTC.